This TCR beta chain is drawn from a study of blood T cell repertoires in COVID-19. Study overall: From the United States, Italy and Spain came samples of acute and convalescent COVID-19.

The junction had 4 bases not matched to a gene; V was cut back by 6 bases and J by 7 bases. This CDR3 has 13 amino acids. Profiling relied on immunoSEQ multiplex PCR, and the TCRdb table lists in-frame clones only, not all of them. The sample consists of 200,000 to 300,000 clones, roughly nine tenths of them appearing once. The receptor comes from a man aged 60 to 69 who had recovered from COVID-19. Material: peripheral blood. J is TRBJ1-4 and V is TRBV12-3 or TRBV12-4, with 8 bases lining up with TRBD1. DNA for the CDR3: TGTGCCAGCAGGGACAGGGAACTTGAAAAACTGTTTTTT. Translated, it gives CASRDRELEKLFF.